The clone carrying this T cell receptor (beta chain) showed up many times. This sample is drawn from a study of early T cells in non-severe SARS-CoV-2 infection. From the 5' RACE reads, TCRdb called clonotypes with MiXCR, one entry per CDR3 protein. Here the sample spans fewer than 80,000 distinct CDR3 sequences, 8.8% being singletons. The CDR3 length is 13 residues. Germline assignment: CDR1 SGDLS and CDR2 YYNGEE. V was cut by 0 bases and J by 7 bases, with 8 bases left in between. The origin of this receptor is an adult who was a healthcare worker with PCR-confirmed SARS-CoV-2 infection or an uninfected control (not recorded which). The V and J genes are TRBV9 and TRBJ2-1; D is uncertain. Sequencing used whole blood, obtained at baseline. Here the CDR3 DNA reads TGTGCCAGCAGCGTAGCTGGGGATAATGAGCAGTTCTTC. Translating it yields CASSVAGDNEQFF.